This is a list of T cell receptor beta chains from one sample in a study of T cell responses to AZD1222 COVID-19 vaccine. TCRdb keeps only in-frame clones here, not all; method: immunoSEQ multiplex PCR. The top ten clones hold 1.3% of a sample with 150,000 to 200,000 clones, under 95% of them seen once. Sample: peripheral blood, taken 28 days after the second AZD1222 dose. The receptors originated from an adult who received the AZD1222 COVID-19 vaccine. Both conserved end residues are trimmed from each CDR3. Rows give clone size only sometimes, using once, few, many, or a class for an expanded clone.

v_gene | abundance | CDR3aa
TRBV30 | NA | AWGRDTEAF
TRBV5-6 | NA | ASSLGSTFYGYT
TRBV6-5 | NA | ASSLFRESGNTIY
TRBV15 | once | ATSREEYTEAF
TRBV6-1 | NA | ASSEHWGVGDGYT
TRBV29-1 | once | SVEIGGRDYGYT
TRBV13 | NA | ASSLMGTTPEQF
TRBV6-5 | NA | ASSYSNIMNTEAF
TRBV6-5 | NA | ASSYSRGRGNTIY
TRBV30 | once | AWSGKETAF
TRBV7-6 | NA | ASSSGQTGSYNEQF
TRBV11-2 | NA | AGSVGGSTYEQY
TRBV19 | NA | ASSILDGLRESGANVLT